This note documents a single T cell receptor (beta chain) sequence. Its antigen is not identified. The data derive from a study of OX40 agonist ivuxolimab in advanced cancers. Overall study context: Among those enrolled, mean age was about 63 years (range roughly 20 to 79) and 82.7% were male. Study-wide results and caveats: Among the lowest peripheral clonal expansion occurred in 0.1-3.0 mg/kg partial responders.

Trimming left V 0 bases short and J 6 bases short, with 16 bases between. CDR1 and CDR2 from the germline V gene are SGHNT and YYREEE (reference sequence). This CDR3 contains 16 residues. Measured with immunoSEQ multiplex PCR; TCRdb has only the in-frame clones, and not every one. Of tens of thousands of clones listed, about 91% were seen once; the top ten hold around 4.2%. Baseline was the first blood sampling point, followed by cycle 4 day 1 and cycle 7 day 1. The rearrangement uses TRBV5-4 and TRBJ2-1; tentative D call: TRBD2 (5 bases). The receptor was isolated from an adult with an advanced solid tumor such as melanoma, head and neck, liver or kidney cancer. The sequences come from CD4+ or CD8+ T cells sorted from blood, collected in a trial of the OX40 agonist ivuxolimab. CDR3 sequence reads: CASSLGVGLPTNEQFF. CDR3 nucleotides: TGTGCCAGCAGCTTGGGGGTAGGACTCCCTACCAATGAGCAGTTCTTC.